Shown below are 3 T cell receptor beta chains from a single sample sequenced in a study of T cells after yellow fever vaccination. TCRdb itself ran the 5' RACE reads through MiXCR, one entry per CDR3 protein. The sample yields almost 600,000 distinct CDR3 sequences, about 13% seen once. The sequencing here drew on PBMCs, taken on the day of the yellow fever booster vaccination. Source of these receptors: a man aged 30 to 39 who received the YFV17D yellow fever vaccine.

V is TRBV7-9 and J is TRBJ2-3, with 7 bases lining up with TRBD2. This CDR3 is 14 amino acids long. The germline CDR1 and CDR2 sequences are SEHNR and FQNEAQ (reference sequence). V lost 8 bases and J lost 1; bases outside the gene matches: 6. The CDR3 bases are TGTGCCAGCCCTACGGGAGGCCGCACAGATACGCAGTATTTT. Translated: CASPTGGRTDTQYF.

This clonotype was seen many times. The chain links TRBV5-1 to TRBJ2-3; D is unresolved. Germline V gene lookup returns CDR1 SGHRS and CDR2 YFSETQ. This CDR3 spans 14 amino acids. Deletions cut 0 bases from V and 0 bases from J, with 5 bases between. The CDR3 bases are TGCGCCAGCAGCTTGGCAGAGAGCACAGATACGCAGTATTTT. Its translation: CASSLAESTDTQYF.

This clonotype showed up just a few times. The chain uses TRBV20-1 and TRBJ2-3, with 10 positions matching TRBD2. The CDR3 contains 15 residues. The germline V gene has CDR1 DFQATT and CDR2 SNEGSKA (reference sequence). V was clipped by 1 base and J by 6 bases; unmatched bases: 7. CDR3 DNA sequence: TGCAGTGCTAGAGGAGCTAGCGGGAGATGGGATACGCAGTATTTT. Translated, it gives CSARGASGRWDTQYF.